The next 9 T cell receptor beta chains were all read from a single sample in a study of Ad26.COV2.S vaccination and SARS-CoV-2 variants. Sequencing was performed with immunoSEQ multiplex PCR; in TCRdb, only in-frame clones are kept and a portion is missing. The sample has almost 400,000 clones, roughly 90% seen once; the top ten hold under 2%. Described treatment: 15 to 20 received Ad26.COV2.S at low or high dose, single or two shots; several received placebo; per-sample allocation not given. Collection of samples fell on day 63 after the first vaccine or placebo injection. The material sequenced was peripheral blood, taken in a trial of Ad26.COV2.S vaccine versus placebo. The receptors were gathered from a person aged 18-60 years who received the Ad26.COV2.S COVID-19 vaccine or a placebo.

This chain joins TRBV19 and TRBJ2-2; the D gene is possibly TRBD2 (6 bases). CDR3 length equals 17 residues. Germline V gene sequence: CDR1 LNHDA, CDR2 SQIVND (reference sequence). Trimming stripped 1 base from V and 1 base from J, with 13 bases between. CDR3 DNA sequence: TGTGCCAGTAGTATAGGCGGAGGGGATCGGAACACCGGGGAGCTGTTTTTT. It encodes CASSIGGGDRNTGELFF.

CDR3 DNA sequence: TGCGCCAGCAGCTCGGGTAATACAGGGCCCAATGGCTACACCTTC. This codes for CASSSGNTGPNGYTF. The chain links TRBV5-1 to TRBJ1-2, with a possible D match to TRBD1 (6 bases). Per germline, CDR1 SGHRS and CDR2 YFSETQ. CDR3 length: 15 residues. The V end lost 3 bases, the J end lost 6 bases, and 18 bases lay between the germline ends.

The rearrangement uses TRBV5-5 and TRBJ1-2; D ambiguous. Germline assignment: CDR1 SGHKS and CDR2 YYEKEE (reference sequence). Deletions cut 1 base from V and 2 bases from J, with 12 bases between. The CDR3 runs 15 residues. The CDR3 DNA follows: TGTGCCAGCAGCTTGACGGAGGAACGGAACTATGGCTACACCTTC. It translates to CASSLTEERNYGYTF.

This chain joins TRBV14 and TRBJ1-1; D gene ambiguous. V shed 4 bases and J shed 8 bases, with 14 bases lying between them. Germline-derived CDR1 and CDR2 are SGHDN and FVKESK. This CDR3 contains 13 residues. The chain's CDR3 is CASSPWRGSEAFF. In DNA form, the CDR3 reads TGTGCCAGCAGCCCCTGGCGAGGATCCGAAGCTTTCTTT.

Here the CDR3 reads CASSAHIMSGVMNTEAFF. CDR3 bases: TGTGCCAGCAGTGCCCATATAATGTCCGGGGTCATGAACACTGAAGCTTTCTTT. The rearrangement joins TRBV6-4 to TRBJ1-1, with D uncertain. Germline V gene data show CDR1 as MRHNA and CDR2 as SNTAGT. Trimming stripped 4 bases from V and 0 bases from J, with 21 bases between. The length of the CDR3 is 18 residues.

On this clone itself: This same CDR3 is encoded by further DNA sequences in the sample. The chain joins TRBV6-5 to TRBJ1-6; TRBD1 might be the D (6 bases). This CDR3 is 14 amino acids long. Per the germline V gene, CDR1 is MNHEY and CDR2 is SVGAGI. V lost 1 base, J lost 9 bases, and 10 bases lay in between. CDR3 sequence: CASSYLQGSSPLHF. The CDR3 nucleotides read TGTGCCAGCAGTTACTTGCAGGGGAGTTCACCCCTCCACTTT.

This sequence joins TRBV27 and TRBJ1-5, with D hard to call. Trimming stripped 3 bases from V and 3 bases from J, with 9 bases between. Germline loops: CDR1 MNHEY, CDR2 SMNVEV (reference sequence). CDR3 length equals 14 residues. The CDR3 here is CASSFGRNNQPQHF. The CDR3 DNA follows: TGTGCCAGCAGTTTCGGGAGGAACAATCAGCCCCAGCATTTT.

The chain links TRBV5-4 to TRBJ2-7, with 7 nucleotides matching TRBD1. The CDR3 runs to 13 residues. The V gene end was trimmed by 5 bases and the J gene end by 6 bases; junction bases not matched to a gene: 8. Germline V lookup: CDR1 SGHNT, CDR2 YYREEE (reference sequence). CDR3 amino acids: CASRSGTASEQYF. CDR3 sequence (DNA): TGTGCCAGCAGATCCGGGACAGCATCCGAGCAGTACTTC.

The chain is built from TRBV28 and TRBJ2-1; D is undetermined. The CDR3 contains 16 residues. Germline-derived CDR1 and CDR2 are MDHEN and SYDVKM. V lost 3 bases and J 5 bases, leaving 17 bases between the germline ends. The CDR3 bases are TGTGCCAGCAGTTTTCCATTCCGTGAGCGAGACAATGAGCAGTTCTTC. Its translation is CASSFPFRERDNEQFF.